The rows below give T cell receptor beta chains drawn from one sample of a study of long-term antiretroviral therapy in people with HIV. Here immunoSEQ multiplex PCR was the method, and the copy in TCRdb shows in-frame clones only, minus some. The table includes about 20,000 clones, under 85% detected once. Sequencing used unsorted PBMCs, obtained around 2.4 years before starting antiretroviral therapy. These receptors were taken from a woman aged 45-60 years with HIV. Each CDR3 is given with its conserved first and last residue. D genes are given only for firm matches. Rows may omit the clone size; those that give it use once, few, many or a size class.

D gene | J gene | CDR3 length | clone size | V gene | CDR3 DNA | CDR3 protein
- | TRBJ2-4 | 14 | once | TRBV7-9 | TGTGCCAGCAGCGACGGGACCATTAAAAACATTCAGTACTTC | CASSDGTIKNIQYF
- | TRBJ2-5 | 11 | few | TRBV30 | TGTGCCTGGAACAGGGCAGAGACCCAGTACTTC | CAWNRAETQYF
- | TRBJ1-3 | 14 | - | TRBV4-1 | TGCGCCAGCAGCTACACTAGCTCTGGAAACACCATATATTTT | CASSYTSSGNTIYF
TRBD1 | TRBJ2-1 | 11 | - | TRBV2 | TGTGCCAGCAGTGGACAGGGTGAGCAGTTCTTC | CASSGQGEQFF
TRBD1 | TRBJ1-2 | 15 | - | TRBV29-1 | TGCAGCGTCTCCACCGGACAGGGCCTTAACTATGGCTACACCTTC | CSVSTGQGLNYGYTF
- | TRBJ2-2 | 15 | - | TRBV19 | TGTGCCAGTAGTCCCACAGGGACCAGCACCGGGGAGCTGTTTTTT | CASSPTGTSTGELFF
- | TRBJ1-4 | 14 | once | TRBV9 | TGTGCCAGCAGCGTAGCGGCAGGTAATGAAAAACTGTTTTTT | CASSVAAGNEKLFF
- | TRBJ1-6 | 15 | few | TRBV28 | TGTGCCAGCAGTTTTGACTTCTCCTATAATTCACCCCTCCACTTT | CASSFDFSYNSPLHF
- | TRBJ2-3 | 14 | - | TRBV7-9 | TGTGCCAGCAGCTTAGCGGGGGGGGCGGATACGCAGTATTTT | CASSLAGGADTQYF
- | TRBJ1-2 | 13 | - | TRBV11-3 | TGTGCCAGCAGCTTAAATCCCCATTATGGCTACACCTTC | CASSLNPHYGYTF
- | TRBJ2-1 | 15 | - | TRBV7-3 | TGTGCCAGCAGCTCCAGACCCGCAGTGGGGAATGAGCAGTTCTTC | CASSSRPAVGNEQFF
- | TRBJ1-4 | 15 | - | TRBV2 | TGTGCCAGCAAGAGGGGAGACGCAACTAATGAAAAACTGTTTTTT | CASKRGDATNEKLFF
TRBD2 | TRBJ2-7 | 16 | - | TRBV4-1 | TGCGCCAGCAGCCGAAGCCCCCTAGCGGGGGACTACGAGCAGTACTTC | CASSRSPLAGDYEQYF
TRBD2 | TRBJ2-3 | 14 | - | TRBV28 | TGTGCCACCAAGGGCGGGGGGGCCCCAGATACGCAGTATTTT | CATKGGGAPDTQYF
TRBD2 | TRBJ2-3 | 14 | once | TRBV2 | TGTGCCAGCACAGGGCGGGGGAGCACAGATACGCAGTATTTT | CASTGRGSTDTQYF
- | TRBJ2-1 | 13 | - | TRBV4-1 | TGCGCCAGCAGCCAAGCGCTAGAGGCTGAGCAGTTCTTC | CASSQALEAEQFF
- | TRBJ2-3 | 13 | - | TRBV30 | TGTGCCTGGAGTGTACTGAGAGGAGATACGCAGTATTTT | CAWSVLRGDTQYF
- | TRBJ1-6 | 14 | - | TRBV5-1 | TGCGCCAGCAGCTTGAGAGGGTCAGCTTCACCCCTCCACTTT | CASSLRGSASPLHF
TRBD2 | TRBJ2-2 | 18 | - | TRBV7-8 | TGTGCCAGCAGCGCTGTGGTTGGTCTAGCGGGGGGCGTAGGGGAGCTGTTTTTT | CASSAVVGLAGGVGELFF
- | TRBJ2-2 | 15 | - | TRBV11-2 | TGTGCCAGCAGCTTCTACGGTCTGAACACCGGGGAGCTGTTTTTT | CASSFYGLNTGELFF
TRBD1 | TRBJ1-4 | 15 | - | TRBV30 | TGTGCCTGGAAAGGATCGACAGGGCTATATGAAAAACTGTTTTTT | CAWKGSTGLYEKLFF
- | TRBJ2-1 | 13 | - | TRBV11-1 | TGTGCCAGCACCTATCGTACAGGGAATGAGCAGTTCTTC | CASTYRTGNEQFF
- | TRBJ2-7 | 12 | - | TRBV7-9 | TGTGCCAGCAGCGTAGGAGGTTACGAGCAGTACTTC | CASSVGGYEQYF
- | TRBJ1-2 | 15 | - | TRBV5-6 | TGTGCCAGCAGCTTGTTTAACAGGAGAGATTATGGCTACACCTTC | CASSLFNRRDYGYTF
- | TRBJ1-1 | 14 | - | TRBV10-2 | TGCGCCAGCAGACACCTTACATTTAACACTGAAGCTTTCTTT | CASRHLTFNTEAFF
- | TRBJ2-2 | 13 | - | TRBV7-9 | TGTGCCAGCAGCCGGGACCTCACCGGGGAGCTGTTTTTT | CASSRDLTGELFF
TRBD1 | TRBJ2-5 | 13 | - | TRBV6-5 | TGTGCCAGCGGCAGGGGGCCTACAGAGACCCAGTACTTC | CASGRGPTETQYF
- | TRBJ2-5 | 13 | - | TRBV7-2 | TGTGCCAGCAGCCCCGGCCGGGCGGAGACCCAGTACTTC | CASSPGRAETQYF
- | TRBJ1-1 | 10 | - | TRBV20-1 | TGCAGTGCTCGGGACACTGAAGCTTTCTTT | CSARDTEAFF
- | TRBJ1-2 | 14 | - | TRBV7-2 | TGTGCCAGCAGCTCCGGGGGGGGGAGCTATGGCTACACCTTC | CASSSGGGSYGYTF
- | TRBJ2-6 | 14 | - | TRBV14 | TGTGCCAGCAGCCAGGGATCTGGGGCCAACGTCCTGACTTTC | CASSQGSGANVLTF
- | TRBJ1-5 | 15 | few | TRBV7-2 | TGTGCCAGCAGCTTAGGTCAGGGCCTTAATCAGCCCCAGCATTTT | CASSLGQGLNQPQHF
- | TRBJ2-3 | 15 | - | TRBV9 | TGTGCCAGCAGCGTAGCCGGACATAGCACAGATACGCAGTATTTT | CASSVAGHSTDTQYF
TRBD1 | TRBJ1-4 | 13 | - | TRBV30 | TGTGCCTCTTCGGGCAGGGGGCCTGAAAAACTGTTTTTT | CASSGRGPEKLFF
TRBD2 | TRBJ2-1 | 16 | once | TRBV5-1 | TGCGCCAGCAGCGAGAGGGCGGGGGGGCTTATCAATGAGCAGTTCTTC | CASSERAGGLINEQFF
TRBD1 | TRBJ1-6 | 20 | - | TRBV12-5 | TGTGCTAGTGGTTTGCTCCCAGGACAGGCGTCATCCTCGGGAAATTCACCCCTCCACTTT | CASGLLPGQASSSGNSPLHF